This T cell receptor (gamma chain) is drawn from a study of γδ T cells in repeated Plasmodium falciparum infection (TCRdb year 2021). Regarding the complete study: The natural-infection arm enrolled Malian children exposed to intense seasonal malaria transmission and compared the Malian children with Australian children matched for age and gender. Four controlled human malaria infections were administered to roughly 5 malaria-naive U.S. adults over around 600 days by bites from P. falciparum NF54-infected Anopheles stephensi mosquitoes. Controlled-infection subjects were sampled at baseline, immediately before selected infections, and 21 days after each infection. Malian gammadelta TCR repertoires were analysed cross-sectionally in periods with no transmission and longitudinally across episodes of acute febrile malaria. In the study, the shaping of the human gammadelta T cell repertoire by repeated Plasmodium falciparum infection was examined using natural infection in Mali and controlled human malaria infection. The full study reports these points: The Malian cohort came from a small rural village of predominantly one ethnic group, limiting generalizability. Because the controlled-infection cohort was small, analysis of inter-individual variability in gammadelta T cell responses was limited.

This clone appeared many times. No antigen is known for it. The protein held in TCRdb is that of a much larger clone and does not match this DNA's translation at residue 3, likely because of a read error; the protein shown is translated from the DNA. The library was prepared using multiplex PCR. The sequencer listed for this sample is Illumina MiSeq. From each sorted gammadelta T cell sample, both TCR gamma (TRG) and TCR delta (TRD) chains were sequenced. Under the source paper's analysis protocol: Clonotype tree plots, accumulated frequency of the top 20 clonotypes, diversity index (DI) and D75 metrics were included in the repertoire analyses. TCRdb reran clone calling on the public reads with CATT; rows sharing one DNA sequence were then combined. V and J calls and clone size were set by TCRdb, not the authors. Here the sample has approximately 26,000 gamma-chain clones; 2.5% to 3.5% occur a single time. 25% to 40% of the sample is taken by the ten largest.

The receptor's source is a pool of human donors (malaria-infected and uninfected, not separated). What was sequenced was gamma-delta T cells from blood.

CDR3 protein: CAAWDRLLYKKLF. In nucleotide form, the sequence is TGTGCCGCCTGGGACAGGCTCCTCTATAAGAAACTCTTT. Recombination linked TRGV3 to TRGJ1 or TRGJ2. TCRdb carries no J gene annotation; the J gene was assigned here by matching the DNA with germline. From its cysteine to its phenylalanine, the CDR3 spans 13 amino acids. Just CDR3 DNA is preserved here, 39 bases in frame from base 1. From the germline V gene (reference sequence), CDR1 is VTNTFY and CDR2 is YDVSTARD.